This T cell receptor beta chain was captured by sequencing in a study of CD4+ T cells in melanoma. TCRdb's copy holds only in-frame clones and misses some; the assay was immunoSEQ multiplex PCR. The sample yields some 9,600 clones, around 79% seen once. The CDR3 covers 16 residues. Trimming took 3 bases from V and 5 from J; bases not matched to a gene: 12. Germline V gene data show CDR1 as GTSNPN and CDR2 as SVGIG (reference sequence). The chain links TRBV30 to TRBJ2-3; 9 bases fit TRBD1. The sample was cells from a culture (not recorded whether cultured in vitro). The receptor was isolated from a human donor with melanoma. The CDR3, as DNA: TGTGCCTGGAGCTCCGGACAGGGGTATTGGGGAGATACGCAGTATTTT. Amino acids: CAWSSGQGYWGDTQYF.